These T cell receptor beta chains were read from a single sample in a study of shared clonotypes between healthy human individuals. The repertoire was sequenced with immunoSEQ multiplex PCR; TCRdb's copy has only in-frame clones and lacks some. Among about 2 million clones listed, about 94% were seen once. The sample was naive CD8+ T cells sorted from blood. These receptors were taken from a man aged 18 to 30 in good health. Both conserved end residues are part of each CDR3. Fields, in order: clone size, D gene, V gene, J gene, CDR3 protein, CDR3 DNA. The D gene is left open where the match is weak. Clone size, where shown, is once, few, many, or a class for clones that have expanded.

-	TRBD1	TRBV5-8	TRBJ2-3	CASSFQGASGDTQYF	TGTGCCAGCAGCTTCCAGGGGGCTTCGGGAGATACGCAGTATTTT
once	-	TRBV9	TRBJ1-6	CASSRHSVPPLHF	TGTGCCAGCAGCCGACACAGCGTTCCACCCCTCCACTTT
few	TRBD1	TRBV9	TRBJ2-7	CASSGGTGGYEQYF	TGTGCCAGCAGCGGCGGGACAGGGGGCTACGAGCAGTACTTC
-	-	TRBV6-5	TRBJ2-7	CASSYVAGKGEQYF	TGTGCCAGCAGTTACGTGGCAGGGAAGGGCGAGCAGTACTTC
-	TRBD1	TRBV2	TRBJ1-5	CASRAGTGGNQPQHF	TGTGCCAGCAGAGCCGGGACAGGGGGCAATCAGCCCCAGCATTTT
-	-	TRBV15	TRBJ2-5	CATSRAPLSGLKETQYF	TGTGCCACCAGCAGAGCCCCCCTTTCAGGGCTTAAAGAGACCCAGTACTTC
-	-	TRBV5-4	TRBJ2-2	CASSAGGPVPGELFF	TGTGCCAGCAGCGCCGGGGGCCCCGTACCCGGGGAGCTGTTTTTT
-	-	TRBV30	TRBJ1-1	CAWTLSWGGTEAFF	TGTGCCTGGACCCTCTCGTGGGGCGGCACTGAAGCTTTCTTT
-	TRBD2	TRBV2	TRBJ2-7	CASASGPSYEQYF	TGTGCCAGTGCTAGCGGACCCTCCTACGAGCAGTACTTC
once	-	TRBV4-1	TRBJ2-7	CASSQEISGKTYEQYF	TGCGCCAGCAGCCAAGAGATCAGTGGGAAGACCTACGAGCAGTACTTC
-	-	TRBV13	TRBJ2-7	CASSFGQDYEQYF	TGTGCCAGCAGCTTCGGCCAGGATTACGAGCAGTACTTC
-	-	TRBV30	TRBJ1-2	CAGWEADYGYTF	TGTGCCGGGTGGGAAGCCGACTATGGCTACACCTTC
few	-	TRBV10-2	TRBJ2-7	CASSESRGLTYEQYF	TGCGCCAGCAGTGAGTCGCGTGGACTAACCTACGAGCAGTACTTC
-	TRBD2	TRBV4-2	TRBJ2-7	CASSQTSGGLSYEQYF	TGTGCCAGCAGCCAGACTAGCGGGGGCCTCTCCTACGAGCAGTACTTC
-	-	TRBV19	TRBJ1-2	CASSPQDLYGYTF	TGTGCCAGTAGTCCTCAAGACCTCTATGGCTACACCTTC
-	-	TRBV6-6	TRBJ2-1	CASSYGSSYNEQFF	TGTGCCAGCAGTTACGGAAGCTCCTACAATGAGCAGTTCTTC
-	-	TRBV7-9	TRBJ1-3	CASSLVGTEPGNTIYF	TGTGCCAGCAGCTTAGTCGGGACGGAACCTGGAAACACCATATATTTT
-	TRBD1	TRBV7-6	TRBJ2-7	CASSLGQGVGEQYF	TGTGCCAGCAGCTTAGGTCAGGGGGTGGGCGAGCAGTACTTC
-	TRBD2	TRBV5-4	TRBJ2-3	CASRLAGGTDTQYF	TGTGCCAGCCGACTAGCGGGGGGCACAGATACGCAGTATTTT
many	-	TRBV29-1	TRBJ1-4	CSVEALLAGGSGKLFF	TGCAGCGTTGAAGCCCTTCTAGCGGGAGGTTCAGGGAAACTGTTTTTT
-	TRBD2	TRBV4-3	TRBJ2-2	CASSRLTSGGGELFF	TGCGCCAGCAGCCGTTTGACTAGCGGGGGCGGGGAGCTGTTTTTT
-	-	TRBV19	TRBJ1-6	CASSIQLGHNSPLHF	TGTGCCAGTAGTATCCAGCTCGGGCATAATTCACCCCTCCACTTT
-	-	TRBV6-1	TRBJ2-1	CASSERTGVYNEQFF	TGTGCCAGCAGTGAACGAACGGGAGTGTACAATGAGCAGTTCTTC
-	TRBD1	TRBV27	TRBJ2-7	CASSPLTGGSYYEQYF	TGTGCCAGCAGTCCTCTAACAGGGGGCTCATACTACGAGCAGTACTTC
-	-	TRBV19	TRBJ2-5	CASSIPGTQETQYF	TGTGCCAGTAGTATCCCCGGGACTCAAGAGACCCAGTACTTC
-	-	TRBV5-4	TRBJ1-2	CASSTLTSGYTF	TGTGCCAGCAGCACCCTTACGAGTGGCTACACCTTC
-	TRBD2	TRBV7-2	TRBJ2-3	CASSERLAGPSTDTQYF	TGTGCCAGCAGCGAGCGACTAGCGGGACCTAGCACAGATACGCAGTATTTT
once	TRBD2	TRBV7-2	TRBJ2-7	CASSYQRDYEQYF	TGTGCCAGCAGCTATCAGCGGGACTACGAGCAGTACTTC
-	-	TRBV30	TRBJ2-7	CAWRDGLSYEQYF	TGTGCCTGGAGGGACGGCTTATCCTACGAGCAGTACTTC
-	TRBD1	TRBV5-1	TRBJ2-2	CASSWDRAGELFF	TGCGCCAGCAGCTGGGACAGGGCCGGGGAGCTGTTTTTT
-	-	TRBV4-1	TRBJ2-5	CASSQALRDQETQYF	TGCGCCAGCAGCCAAGCCTTAAGGGATCAAGAGACCCAGTACTTC
-	-	TRBV5-6	TRBJ2-7	CASSLYQAELIYEQYF	TGTGCCAGCAGCTTATACCAAGCGGAGCTAATCTACGAGCAGTACTTC
-	TRBD1	TRBV5-4	TRBJ2-5	CASSPTGEQETQYF	TGTGCCAGCAGCCCTACAGGGGAGCAAGAGACCCAGTACTTC
-	-	TRBV9	TRBJ1-6	CASSVERDGYNSPLHF	TGTGCCAGCAGCGTAGAACGGGACGGTTATAATTCACCCCTCCACTTT
once	-	TRBV7-9	TRBJ1-1	CASSPTGPENTEAFF	TGTGCCAGCAGCCCCACAGGGCCCGAGAACACTGAAGCTTTCTTT
-	-	TRBV11-2	TRBJ2-7	CASSLAQGSTYEQYF	TGTGCCAGCAGCTTAGCACAAGGCAGCACCTACGAGCAGTACTTC
-	TRBD2	TRBV27	TRBJ2-2	CASSLSVSGMGSTGELFF	TGTGCCAGCAGTTTAAGTGTTAGCGGGATGGGGAGCACCGGGGAGCTGTTTTTT
-	TRBD2	TRBV29-1	TRBJ2-1	CSVDGGRQNNEQFF	TGCAGCGTTGACGGGGGGAGGCAAAACAATGAGCAGTTCTTC
-	TRBD2	TRBV30	TRBJ2-1	CAWSGTQTSGSGYEQFF	TGTGCCTGGAGTGGGACCCAAACTAGCGGGAGTGGCTATGAGCAGTTCTTC
-	TRBD2	TRBV6-4	TRBJ2-1	CASSTTSGAYNEQFF	TGTGCCAGCAGCACTACTAGCGGCGCCTACAATGAGCAGTTCTTC
-	-	TRBV29-1	TRBJ1-2	CSVGDGYGYTF	TGCAGCGTTGGGGACGGCTATGGCTACACCTTC
-	-	TRBV28	TRBJ2-1	CASSFRAGNEQFF	TGTGCCAGCAGTTTTAGGGCAGGGAACGAGCAGTTCTTC
-	-	TRBV6-1	TRBJ2-7	CASSEFTQGPFHEQYF	TGTGCCAGCAGTGAATTCACCCAGGGACCCTTCCACGAGCAGTACTTC
-	-	TRBV19	TRBJ1-1	CASSIDIELVGMNTEAFF	TGTGCCAGTAGTATAGATATTGAATTGGTGGGAATGAACACTGAAGCTTTCTTT
-	-	TRBV9	TRBJ1-6	CASSPWGDSPLHF	TGTGCCAGCAGCCCCTGGGGTGATTCACCCCTCCACTTT
-	TRBD1	TRBV4-1	TRBJ1-2	CASSQGTGFGYTF	TGCGCCAGCAGCCAAGGGACAGGTTTTGGCTACACCTTC
-	-	TRBV7-9	TRBJ2-7	CASSLAGWEHEQYF	TGTGCCAGCAGCTTAGCGGGTTGGGAGCACGAGCAGTACTTC